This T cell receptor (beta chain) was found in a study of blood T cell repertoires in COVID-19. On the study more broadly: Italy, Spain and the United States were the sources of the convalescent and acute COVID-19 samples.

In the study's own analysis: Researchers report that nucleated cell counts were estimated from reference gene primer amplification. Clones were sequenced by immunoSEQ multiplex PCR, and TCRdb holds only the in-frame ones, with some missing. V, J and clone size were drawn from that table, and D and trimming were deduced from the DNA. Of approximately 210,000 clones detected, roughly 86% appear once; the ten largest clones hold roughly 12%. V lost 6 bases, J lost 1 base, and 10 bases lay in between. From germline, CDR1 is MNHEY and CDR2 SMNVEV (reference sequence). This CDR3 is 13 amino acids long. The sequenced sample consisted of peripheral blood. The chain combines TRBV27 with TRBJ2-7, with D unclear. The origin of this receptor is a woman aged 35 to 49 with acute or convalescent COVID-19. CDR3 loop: CASRRSHSYEQYF. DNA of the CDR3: TGTGCCAGCAGGAGAAGCCATTCCTACGAGCAGTACTTC.